Ten or more counts support the clone carrying this TCR beta chain. Antigen specificity is unknown. The data are from a study of T cell repertoires in cytomegalovirus infection. About the study: CMV epitopes in the study were HLA-C-restricted (recently identified) and HLA-B-restricted (well studied). Indications of both CMV infection and matching HLA type were provided by public TCR beta signatures. The study, taken as a whole, reports: Ex vivo responses were dominated by HLA-C-restricted CMV-specific TCR beta clonotypes. Carriers of CMV plus the relevant HLA were identified by cumulative public TCR beta family frequency.

MiXCR, applied by TCRdb to the reads, yields one record per CDR3 protein. Seen here are some 900,000 distinct CDR3 sequences, around a third observed once, and the top ten hold around 12%. CDR1 is SGHNT, CDR2 YYREEE, per germline (reference sequence). CDR3 length: 15 residues. V lost 4 bases, J lost 4 bases, and 5 bases stayed unmatched. This clonotype was obtained from a human donor in good health (CMV status not recorded). Some clones in this sample may be carry-over from other donors' samples. Sequencing was performed on cultured CD8+ T cells from PBMCs, taken from culture after CMV antigen stimulation. The chain carries TRBV5-4 and TRBJ2-2, with TRBD1 matching over 9 bases. The CDR3 protein is CASSGDRVGTGELFF. The CDR3 DNA reads TGTGCCAGCAGCGGGGACAGGGTTGGCACCGGGGAGCTGTTTTTT.